Listed below are T cell receptor beta chains from one sample, sequenced in a study of control samples from healthy donors and cancer patients. Generated by immunoSEQ multiplex PCR, the TCRdb table keeps only in-frame clones and is missing some. The sample has about 40,000 clones, 80% to 95% seen once. The specimen sequenced was blood. Every receptor here comes from a woman between 45 and 65 years old in good health. CDR3s include the opening cysteine and the closing phenylalanine or tryptophan. Each record gives: clone size, J gene, V gene, D gene, CDR3 protein, CDR3 DNA. A D gene is named only where the DNA matches it firmly. Where a row states a size, it is once, few, many or the class of an expanded clone; other rows omit it.

>.|TRBJ1-1|TRBV9|.
CASSPRLGSGTEAFF
TGTGCCAGCAGCCCCAGACTGGGATCAGGCACTGAAGCTTTCTTT
>.|TRBJ1-4|TRBV19|TRBD1
CASSHGTGKGEKLFF
TGTGCCAGTAGCCACGGGACAGGGAAAGGTGAAAAACTGTTTTTT
>.|TRBJ2-1|TRBV7-9|.
CASSYTTGSYNEQFF
TGTGCCAGCAGCTACACGACAGGATCCTACAATGAGCAGTTCTTC
>.|TRBJ1-4|TRBV28|.
CASTGGVEYEKLFF
TGTGCCAGCACCGGGGGGGTGGAATATGAAAAACTGTTTTTT
>.|TRBJ1-5|TRBV9|TRBD1
CASSVVTGEQPQHF
TGTGCCAGCAGCGTAGTGACAGGGGAGCAGCCCCAGCATTTT
>.|TRBJ2-7|TRBV18|TRBD1
CASSPAGTGGWYEQYF
TGTGCCAGCTCACCAGCTGGGACAGGGGGCTGGTACGAGCAGTACTTC
>.|TRBJ2-3|TRBV7-2|.
CASSFAGGGGRGDTQYF
TGTGCCAGCAGCTTTGCTGGGGGAGGGGGCAGGGGAGATACGCAGTATTTT
>.|TRBJ2-2|TRBV9|TRBD1
CASSVDTPLHRDRFTGELFF
TGTGCCAGCAGCGTAGACACCCCCCTCCACCGGGACAGATTTACCGGGGAGCTGTTTTTT
>once|TRBJ2-7|TRBV7-2|.
CASSLAGGRSYEQYF
TGTGCCAGCAGCTTAGCGGGGGGAAGATCCTACGAGCAGTACTTC
>.|TRBJ1-4|TRBV27|.
CASSSSGNEKLFF
TGTGCCAGCAGTTCCTCCGGTAATGAAAAACTGTTTTTT
>.|TRBJ1-5|TRBV7-2|.
CASSLAGNSNQPQHF
TGTGCCAGCAGCTTAGCAGGGAATAGCAATCAGCCCCAGCATTTT
>.|TRBJ1-2|TRBV28|TRBD1
CASRTGTNYGYTF
TGTGCCAGCAGGACAGGGACGAACTATGGCTACACCTTC
>.|TRBJ2-1|TRBV14|.
CASSHSGVRWLQFF
TGTGCCAGCAGCCACTCGGGGGTGAGGTGGTTGCAGTTCTTC
>.|TRBJ1-1|TRBV4-2|.
CASSQGERVRDTEAFF
TGTGCCAGCAGCCAAGGCGAAAGGGTTCGGGACACTGAAGCTTTCTTT
>.|TRBJ1-1|TRBV5-1|.
CASSLTGREAFF
TGCGCCAGCAGCTTGACTGGCCGTGAAGCTTTCTTT
>.|TRBJ2-1|TRBV9|.
CASSLYGGPREQFF
TGTGCCAGCAGTCTTTACGGGGGCCCTAGGGAGCAGTTCTTC
>.|TRBJ2-1|TRBV3-1/TRBV3-2|.
CASSRLEQFF
TGTGCCAGCAGCCGGTTAGAGCAGTTCTTC
>once|TRBJ2-7|TRBV10-3|TRBD1
CAITAGQGSEQYF
TGTGCCATCACGGCCGGACAGGGGAGCGAGCAGTACTTC
>.|TRBJ1-1|TRBV7-9|.
CASSFQGTYTEAFF
TGTGCCAGCAGCTTCCAGGGGACGTACACTGAAGCTTTCTTT
>.|TRBJ1-6|TRBV10-3|.
CAISESAENSPLHF
TGTGCCATCAGTGAGTCTGCAGAGAATTCACCCCTCCACTTT
>.|TRBJ1-1|TRBV29-1|.
CSALRPPNTEAFF
TGCAGCGCCCTGCGGCCGCCGAACACTGAAGCTTTCTTT
>.|TRBJ1-4|TRBV3-1/TRBV3-2|.
CASSQASLRGPQGKLFF
TGTGCCAGCAGCCAAGCAAGCCTCCGGGGACCGCAGGGAAAACTGTTTTTT
>once|TRBJ1-1|TRBV5-1|.
CASSLGRVNTEAFF
TGCGCCAGCAGCTTGGGGAGGGTGAACACTGAAGCTTTCTTT
>.|TRBJ1-1|TRBV11-2|.
CASSSMMNTEAFF
TGTGCCAGCAGCTCCATGATGAACACTGAAGCTTTCTTT
>.|TRBJ1-2|TRBV20-1|.
CSADRRQGYTF
TGCAGTGCGGACCGGCGACAGGGCTACACCTTC
>.|TRBJ2-5|TRBV6-1|TRBD1
CASSEGGRGPETQYF
TGTGCCAGCAGTGAAGGAGGCAGGGGGCCAGAGACCCAGTACTTC
>.|TRBJ2-5|TRBV7-2|.
CASSSRQQIQETQYF
TGTGCCAGCAGCTCTCGACAGCAAATCCAAGAGACCCAGTACTTC
>.|TRBJ1-1|TRBV10-2|.
CASSRTWGENTEAFF
TGCGCCAGCAGTCGAACCTGGGGTGAGAACACTGAAGCTTTCTTT
>.|TRBJ1-1|TRBV19|.
CASSTDRRSLAYGEAFF
TGTGCCAGTAGTACCGACAGGAGAAGTCTCGCGTACGGTGAAGCTTTCTTT
>.|TRBJ1-1|TRBV7-6|.
CASSFPSDNAEAFF
TGTGCCAGCAGCTTTCCGAGCGACAACGCTGAAGCTTTCTTT
>.|TRBJ1-2|TRBV6-4|.
CASSDLDGGYGYTF
TGTGCCAGCAGTGACCTGGACGGTGGCTATGGCTACACCTTC
>.|TRBJ2-3|TRBV7-2|.
CASSLQGGPRSDTQYF
TGTGCCAGCAGCTTACAGGGGGGGCCACGATCAGATACGCAGTATTTT
>.|TRBJ1-3|TRBV7-2|.
CASSLRFGETGNTIYF
TGTGCCAGCAGCTTAAGGTTCGGGGAGACTGGAAACACCATATATTTT